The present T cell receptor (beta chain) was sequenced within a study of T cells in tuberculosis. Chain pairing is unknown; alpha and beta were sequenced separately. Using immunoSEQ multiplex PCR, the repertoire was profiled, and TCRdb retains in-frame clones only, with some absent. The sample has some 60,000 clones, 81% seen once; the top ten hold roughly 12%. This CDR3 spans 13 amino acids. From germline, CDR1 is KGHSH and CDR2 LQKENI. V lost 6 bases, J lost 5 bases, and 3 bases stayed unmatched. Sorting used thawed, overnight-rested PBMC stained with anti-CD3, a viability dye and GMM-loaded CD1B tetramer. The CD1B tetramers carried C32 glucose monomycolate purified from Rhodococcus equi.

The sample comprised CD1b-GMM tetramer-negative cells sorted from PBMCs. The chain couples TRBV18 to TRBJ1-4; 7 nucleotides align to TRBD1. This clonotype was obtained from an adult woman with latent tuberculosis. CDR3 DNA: TGTGCCAGCTCTCTGGGACAGAATGAAAAACTGTTTTTT. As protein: CASSLGQNEKLFF.